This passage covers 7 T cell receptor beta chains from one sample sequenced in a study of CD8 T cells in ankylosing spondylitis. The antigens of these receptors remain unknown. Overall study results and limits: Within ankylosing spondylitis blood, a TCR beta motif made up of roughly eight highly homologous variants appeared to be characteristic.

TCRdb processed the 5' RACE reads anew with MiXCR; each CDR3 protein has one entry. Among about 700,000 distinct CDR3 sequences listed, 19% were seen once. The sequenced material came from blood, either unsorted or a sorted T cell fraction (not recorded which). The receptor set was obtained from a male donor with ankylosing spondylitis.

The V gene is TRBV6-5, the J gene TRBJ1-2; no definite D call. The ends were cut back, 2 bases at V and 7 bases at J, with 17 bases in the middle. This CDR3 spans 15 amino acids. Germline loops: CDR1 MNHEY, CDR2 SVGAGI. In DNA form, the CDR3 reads TGTGCCAGCAGTTACCAGGAGCCCAGGTGGGGTGGCTACACCTTC. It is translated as CASSYQEPRWGGYTF.

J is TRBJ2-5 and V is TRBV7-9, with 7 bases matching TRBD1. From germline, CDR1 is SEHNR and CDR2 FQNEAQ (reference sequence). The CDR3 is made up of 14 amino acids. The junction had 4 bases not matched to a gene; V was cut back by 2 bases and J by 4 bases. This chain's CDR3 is CASSLKGALETQYF. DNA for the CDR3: TGTGCCAGCAGCTTAAAGGGGGCTTTAGAGACCCAGTACTTC. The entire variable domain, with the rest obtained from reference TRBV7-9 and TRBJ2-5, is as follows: DTGVSQNPRHKITKRGQNVTFRCDPISEHNRLYWYRQTLGQGPEFLTYFQNEAQLEKSRLLSDRFSAERPKGSFSTLEIQRTEQGDSAMYLCASSLKGALETQYFGPGTRLLVL.

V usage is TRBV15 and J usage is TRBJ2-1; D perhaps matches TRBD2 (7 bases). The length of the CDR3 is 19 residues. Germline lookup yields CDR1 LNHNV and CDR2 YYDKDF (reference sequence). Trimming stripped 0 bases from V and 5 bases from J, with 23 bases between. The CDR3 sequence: CATSRDRGTVSGKDNEQFF. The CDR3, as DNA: TGTGCCACCAGCAGAGATAGGGGGACGGTGAGCGGGAAAGACAATGAGCAGTTCTTC. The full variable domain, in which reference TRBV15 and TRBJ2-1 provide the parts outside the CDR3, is DAMVIQNPRYQVTQFGKPVTLSCSQTLNHNVMYWYQQKSSQAPKLLFHYYDKDFNNEADTPDNFQSRRPNTSFCFLDIRSPGLGDTAMYLCATSRDRGTVSGKDNEQFFGPGTRLTVL.

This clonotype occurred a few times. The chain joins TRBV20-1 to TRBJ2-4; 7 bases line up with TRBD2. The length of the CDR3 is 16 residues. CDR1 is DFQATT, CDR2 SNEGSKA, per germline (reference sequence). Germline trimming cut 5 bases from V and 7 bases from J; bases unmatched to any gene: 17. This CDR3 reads CSASAAATSRNNIQYF. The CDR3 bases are TGCAGTGCTTCGGCGGCTGCGACTAGCCGGAATAACATTCAGTACTTC.

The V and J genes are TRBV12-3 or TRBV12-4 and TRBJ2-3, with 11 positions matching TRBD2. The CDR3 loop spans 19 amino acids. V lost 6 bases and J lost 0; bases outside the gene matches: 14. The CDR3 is CASSPQGLAEPSSTDTQYF. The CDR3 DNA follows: TGTGCCAGCAGCCCTCAGGGACTAGCGGAACCCTCTAGCACAGATACGCAGTATTTT.

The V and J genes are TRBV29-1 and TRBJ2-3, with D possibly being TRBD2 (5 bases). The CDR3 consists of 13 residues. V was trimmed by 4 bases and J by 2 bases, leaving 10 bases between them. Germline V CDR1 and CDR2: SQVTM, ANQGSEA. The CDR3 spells CSVAGETTDTQYF. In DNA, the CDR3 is TGCAGCGTTGCCGGGGAGACCACAGATACGCAGTATTTT.

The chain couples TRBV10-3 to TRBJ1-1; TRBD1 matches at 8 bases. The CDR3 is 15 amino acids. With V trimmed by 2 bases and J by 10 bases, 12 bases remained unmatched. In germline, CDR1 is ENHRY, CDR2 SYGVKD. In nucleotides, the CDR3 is TGTGCCATCAGTGAGACCTCCAGGACAGGGTTGTTAGCTTTCTTT. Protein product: CAISETSRTGLLAFF.